The source of this T cell receptor (beta chain) is a study of T cell responses to AZD1222 COVID-19 vaccine. Study-level points and caveats: Without day 14 samples, only post-peak T cell repertoires were studied.

Generated by immunoSEQ multiplex PCR, the TCRdb table keeps only in-frame clones and is missing some. The data contain over 150,000 clones, around 92% of them seen just once; the ten biggest clones take up less than 11%. The length of the CDR3 is 15 residues. Trimming pared 0 bases from V and 6 bases from J, leaving 13 bases between. CDR1 is SGDLS and CDR2 is YYNGEE in the germline V gene. Note on this clone: Its target is not known.

The TCR was taken from an adult in good health. The rearrangement joins TRBV9 to TRBJ1-5, with D possibly matching TRBD1 (5 bases). Material: peripheral blood, obtained on day 0 of AZD1222 vaccination. The CDR3 spells CASSVGAGASQPQHF. The CDR3 region has the DNA TGTGCCAGCAGCGTAGGTGCCGGGGCAAGTCAGCCCCAGCATTTT.